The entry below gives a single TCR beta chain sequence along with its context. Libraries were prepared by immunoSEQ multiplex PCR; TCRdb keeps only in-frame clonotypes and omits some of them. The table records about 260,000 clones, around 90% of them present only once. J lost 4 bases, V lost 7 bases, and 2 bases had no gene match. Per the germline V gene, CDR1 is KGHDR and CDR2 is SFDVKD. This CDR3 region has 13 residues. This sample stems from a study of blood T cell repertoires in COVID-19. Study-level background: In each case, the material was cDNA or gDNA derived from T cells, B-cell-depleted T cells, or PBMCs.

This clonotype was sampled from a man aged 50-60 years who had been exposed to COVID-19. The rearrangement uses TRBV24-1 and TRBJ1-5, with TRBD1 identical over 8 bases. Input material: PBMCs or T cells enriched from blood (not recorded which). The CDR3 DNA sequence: TGTGCCACCAGGGACAGGGATAATCAGCCCCAGCATTTT. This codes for CATRDRDNQPQHF.